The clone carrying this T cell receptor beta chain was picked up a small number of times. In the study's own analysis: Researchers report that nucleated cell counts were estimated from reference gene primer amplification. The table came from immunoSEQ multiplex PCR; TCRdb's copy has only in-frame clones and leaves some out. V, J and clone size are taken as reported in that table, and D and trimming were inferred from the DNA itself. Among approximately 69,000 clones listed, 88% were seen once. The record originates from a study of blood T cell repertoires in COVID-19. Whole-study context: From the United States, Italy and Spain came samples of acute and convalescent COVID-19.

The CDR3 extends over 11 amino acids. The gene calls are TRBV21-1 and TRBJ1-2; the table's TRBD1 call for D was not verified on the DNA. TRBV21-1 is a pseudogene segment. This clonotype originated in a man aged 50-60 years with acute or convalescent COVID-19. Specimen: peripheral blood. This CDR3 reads CASQQGRGYTF. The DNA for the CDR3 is TGTGCCAGCCAACAGGGGCGCGGCTACACCTTC.